This T cell receptor (beta chain) emerged from a study of blood T cell repertoires in COVID-19. Study information: The United States, Italy and Spain were the sources of the acute and convalescent COVID-19 samples. Sources were T cells, B-cell-depleted T cells, or PBMCs; the material itself was cDNA or gDNA.

V shed 3 bases and J 1 base; nucleotides not matched to a gene: 7. CDR3 size: 16 residues. Germline CDR1 reads DFQATT; CDR2 reads SNEGSKA (reference sequence). In the original analysis: Amplification of reference gene primers provided the estimated nucleated cell counts. The data were produced by immunoSEQ multiplex PCR, yet TCRdb's version contains in-frame clones alone and is incomplete. The V and J calls and the clone size are those of that table, but D and trimming were determined from the DNA. The table has roughly 28,000 clones, roughly nine tenths seen once. The V gene is TRBV20-1, the J gene TRBJ2-1; 9 bases fit TRBD2. Sequenced input: peripheral blood. The TCR originated in a human donor in a cohort sampled during active COVID-19. The CDR3 bases are TGCAGTGCTAGTGGAGGGCTAGCGGGGTCCTACAATGAGCAGTTCTTC. Translating gives CSASGGLAGSYNEQFF.